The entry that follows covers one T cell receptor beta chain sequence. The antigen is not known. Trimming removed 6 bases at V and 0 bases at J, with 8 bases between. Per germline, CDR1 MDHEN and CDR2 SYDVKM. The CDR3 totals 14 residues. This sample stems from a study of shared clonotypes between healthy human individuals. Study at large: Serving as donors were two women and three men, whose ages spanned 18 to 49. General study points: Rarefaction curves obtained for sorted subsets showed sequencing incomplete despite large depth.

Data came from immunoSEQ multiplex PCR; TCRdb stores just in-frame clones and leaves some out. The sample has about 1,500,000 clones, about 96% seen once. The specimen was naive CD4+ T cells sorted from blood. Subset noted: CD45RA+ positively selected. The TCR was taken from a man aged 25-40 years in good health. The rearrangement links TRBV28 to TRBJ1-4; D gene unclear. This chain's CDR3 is CASRSTPTNEKLFF. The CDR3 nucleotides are TGTGCCAGCAGATCTACACCAACTAATGAAAAACTGTTTTTT.